This T cell receptor beta chain was obtained from a study of T cells after yellow fever vaccination. About the research overall: Preparing low-cell-number fractions relied on SMART-Seq v4 Ultra Low Input.

The length of the CDR3 is 13 residues. In germline, CDR1 is SGHAT, CDR2 FQNNGV. Trimming stripped 3 bases from V and 3 bases from J, with 6 bases between. This clonotype was detected ten times or more. The target antigen is unknown. Template switching by 5'RACE produced TCR cDNA, adding a universal primer site and UMIs. TCRdb re-called the 5' RACE reads with MiXCR, one entry per CDR3 protein. This sample has almost 70,000 distinct CDR3 sequences; about 6% occur once, and the top ten carry roughly 2%. Study-wide findings and caveats: Subsequent to the booster, the majority of primary-vaccination clones reappeared (around 96% CD4, 85% to 90% CD8). FACS-sorted repertoires could harbor abundant contaminating bulk-population clonotypes.

The chain recombines TRBV11-2 with TRBJ2-1; D call uncertain. The clonotype was recovered from a man aged 18 to 30 who received the YFV17D yellow fever vaccine. Sequencing used CD4+ T cells sorted from PBMCs, obtained approximately 15 days after the first yellow fever vaccination. The DNA for the CDR3 is TGTGCCAGCAGCTTGGGCCACTACAATGAGCAGTTCTTC. It translates to CASSLGHYNEQFF.